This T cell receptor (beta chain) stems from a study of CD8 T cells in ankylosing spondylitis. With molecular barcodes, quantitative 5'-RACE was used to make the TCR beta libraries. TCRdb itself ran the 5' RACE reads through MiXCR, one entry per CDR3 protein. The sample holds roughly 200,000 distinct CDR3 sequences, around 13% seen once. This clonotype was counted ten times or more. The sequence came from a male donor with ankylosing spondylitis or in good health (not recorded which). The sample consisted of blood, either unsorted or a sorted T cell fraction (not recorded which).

This CDR3 is CASSSLPTPFF. The DNA of the CDR3 is TGTGCCAGCAGTTCCTTACCAACCCCTTTCTTT. The chain uses TRBV28 and TRBJ1-1, with no clear D. This CDR3 is built from 11 residues. The germline V and J ends were trimmed by 4 bases and 12 bases, with 12 bases remaining between them. Germline V gene lookup returns CDR1 MDHEN and CDR2 SYDVKM.